The 14 T cell receptor beta chains presented below share a single source sample, sequenced in a study of cytomegalovirus exposure and HLA in healthy donors. TCRdb keeps only in-frame clones here, not all; method: immunoSEQ multiplex PCR. The data show approximately 280,000 clones, around 86% seen once. Sequencing input: PBMCs. These receptors originate from a woman between 18 and 30 years old in good health and CMV-seronegative.

The chain's CDR3 is CSVGGRQHSTDTQYF. The CDR3 region has the DNA TGCAGCGTGGGGGGGAGGCAGCATAGCACAGATACGCAGTATTTT. V usage is TRBV29-1 and J usage is TRBJ2-3, with 7 bases that match TRBD2. The length of the CDR3 is 15 residues. The germline V gene encodes CDR1 SQVTM and CDR2 ANQGSEA. V lost 6 bases to trimming and J lost 0 bases; unmatched junction nucleotides: 9.

This clone has just one count. The chain is built from TRBV2 and TRBJ2-7; tentatively, D is TRBD1 (5 bases). Trimming took off 5 bases at V and 3 bases at J, with 20 bases between the two ends. Germline CDR1 SNHLY, CDR2 FYNNEI. The CDR3 is 16 residues long. In DNA, the CDR3 is TGTGCCAGCAGTCCCAGCCGAGGCAGGGATTTCTACGAGCAGTACTTC. Translation: CASSPSRGRDFYEQYF.

The J gene is TRBJ1-4, the V gene TRBV2; 8 positions agree with TRBD1. V gave up 6 bases and J gave up 8 bases; unmatched junction bases: 8. The length of the CDR3 is 14 residues. Germline V gives CDR1 SNHLY, CDR2 FYNNEI. Here the CDR3 DNA reads TGTGCCAGCAGGATACAGGGGGTAGGGGAAAAACTGTTTTTT. As protein: CASRIQGVGEKLFF.

V and J are TRBV4-1 and TRBJ2-5; 15 nucleotides agree with TRBD2. V lost 4 bases to trimming and J lost 5 bases; unmatched junction nucleotides: 8. The CDR3 extends over 17 amino acids. Germline assignment: CDR1 MGHRA and CDR2 YSYEKL. The CDR3 region has the DNA TGCGCCAGCAGCCCCGGACTAGCGGGGGGGCCGGTGGAGACCCAGTACTTC. As protein: CASSPGLAGGPVETQYF.

The chain recombines TRBV30 with TRBJ1-1, with no clear D. Germline V gene data show CDR1 as GTSNPN and CDR2 as SVGIG (reference sequence). V dropped 4 bases and J dropped 0 bases, with 15 bases sitting between them. The CDR3 sequence is 15 residues long. The CDR3 spells CAWISGLILNTEAFF. DNA for the CDR3: TGTGCCTGGATCTCAGGCTTAATACTGAACACTGAAGCTTTCTTT.

The chain recombines TRBV2 with TRBJ2-3, with no clear D. The CDR3 is 13 residues long. Germline values: CDR1 SNHLY, CDR2 FYNNEI. V was clipped by 5 bases and J by 2 bases, with 8 bases between them. The CDR3 protein is CASSRLFTDTQYF. As DNA, the CDR3 is TGTGCCAGCAGTCGACTGTTCACAGATACGCAGTATTTT.

This chain's CDR3 is CASRGTGNPYEQYF. The CDR3 nucleotides read TGTGCCAGCAGGGGGACAGGGAATCCCTACGAGCAGTACTTC. The chain recombines TRBV27 with TRBJ2-7, with 9 bases matching TRBD1. Germline loops: CDR1 MNHEY, CDR2 SMNVEV (reference sequence). Trimming removed 6 bases from V and 2 bases from J; junction bases left unmatched: 5. This CDR3 has 14 amino acids.

The J gene is TRBJ2-7, the V gene TRBV11-2; TRBD1 is a possible D gene (5 bases). There are 14 residues in the CDR3. Trimming took 1 base from V and 3 from J, leaving 10 bases between them. Germline CDR1 is SGHAT and CDR2 is FQNNGV. The CDR3 DNA follows: TGTGCCAGCAGCTTAGTTGGGGCTATCTACGAGCAGTACTTC. This gives the protein CASSLVGAIYEQYF.

The chain couples TRBV10-3 to TRBJ2-5, with 9 bases aligning to TRBD1. With V trimmed by 2 bases and J by 5 bases, 6 bases remained unmatched. There are 15 residues in the CDR3. Germline V gives CDR1 ENHRY, CDR2 SYGVKD. This chain's CDR3 is CAISEGQDRGETQYF. The CDR3 DNA reads TGTGCCATCAGTGAGGGACAAGACAGGGGGGAGACCCAGTACTTC.

This chain joins TRBV19 and TRBJ2-7, with TRBD1 matching 8 bases. Germline V gives CDR1 LNHDA, CDR2 SQIVND (reference sequence). Trimming at V came to 6 bases and at J to 4 bases, leaving 5 bases not matched to a gene. The CDR3 totals 13 residues. The CDR3: CASRLQGEYEQYF. CDR3 nucleotides: TGTGCCAGTAGGCTACAGGGGGAGTACGAGCAGTACTTC.

The genes are TRBV30 and TRBJ1-2; a weak D match, TRBD1 (6 bases). The V and J ends lost 0 bases and 4 bases respectively, with 21 bases between them. The germline V gene encodes CDR1 GTSNPN and CDR2 SVGIG (reference sequence). The CDR3 runs 17 residues. The CDR3 reads CAWSVHRTARNGYGYTF. Here the CDR3 DNA reads TGTGCCTGGAGTGTTCATCGGACAGCCCGGAATGGCTATGGCTACACCTTC. Combining the CDR3 with reference TRBV30 and TRBJ1-2 gives the whole variable domain SQTIHQWPATLVQPVGSPLSLECTVEGTSNPNLYWYRQAAGRGLQLLFYSVGIGQISSEVPQNLSASRPQDRQFILSSKKLLLSDSGFYLCAWSVHRTARNGYGYTFGSGTRLTVV.

The chain carries TRBV25-1 and TRBJ2-1; TRBD1 matches 7 bases. Germline CDR1 and CDR2: MGHDK and SYGVNS. The CDR3 contains 12 residues. Trimming at V came to 6 bases and at J to 9 bases, leaving 5 bases not matched to a gene. CDR3 sequence (DNA): TGTGCCAGCAGGACAGGGTGGGGTGAGCAGTTCTTC. Amino acid sequence: CASRTGWGEQFF.

The chain links TRBV2 to TRBJ2-3; possibly TRBD1 for D (5 bases). This CDR3 comprises 15 residues. The V gene lost 4 bases and the J gene lost 1 base, with 12 bases spanning the gap. Germline loops: CDR1 SNHLY, CDR2 FYNNEI. CDR3 in DNA: TGTGCCAGCAGTGCACAAGGGGTCGGCACAGATACGCAGTATTTT. Encoded protein: CASSAQGVGTDTQYF.

This clone has only a few counts. The rearrangement joins TRBV10-3 to TRBJ1-5; no firm D call. CDR1 is ENHRY, CDR2 SYGVKD, per germline. Between the trimmed V and J ends, which lost 4 bases and 7 bases, there was a span of 14 bases. The CDR3 consists of 14 residues. CDR3 sequence reads: CAISGLGGRQPQHF. For the CDR3, the DNA is TGTGCCATCAGTGGCCTTGGAGGGAGGCAGCCCCAGCATTTT.